This TCR beta chain was recorded in a study of T cell responses to AZD1222 COVID-19 vaccine. Study-wide findings and caveats: Among spike-specific TCRs, nearly half reportedly target unmutated variant regions. Clonal diversity may have been underestimated in mostly white British donors. Spike-specific TCR breadth and depth rose after two AZD1222 doses.

Clones were sequenced by immunoSEQ multiplex PCR, and TCRdb holds only the in-frame ones, with some missing. The sample yields over 150,000 clones, over 85% seen once. The V segment lost 4 bases and the J segment 6 bases; nucleotides outside the gene matches: 11. This CDR3 region has 15 residues. Germline V gene sequence: CDR1 LGHDT, CDR2 YNNKEL (reference sequence). Regarding this clone: Its target is unknown.

The sequence was collected from an adult in good health. This specimen was peripheral blood, taken on day 0 of AZD1222 vaccination. This chain links TRBV3-1 (or the pseudogene TRBV3-2) with TRBJ1-2, with 7 positions matching TRBD1. CDR3 sequence: CASSPRPTGLNGYTF. As DNA, the CDR3 is TGTGCCAGCAGCCCGAGACCGACAGGGTTAAATGGCTACACCTTC.